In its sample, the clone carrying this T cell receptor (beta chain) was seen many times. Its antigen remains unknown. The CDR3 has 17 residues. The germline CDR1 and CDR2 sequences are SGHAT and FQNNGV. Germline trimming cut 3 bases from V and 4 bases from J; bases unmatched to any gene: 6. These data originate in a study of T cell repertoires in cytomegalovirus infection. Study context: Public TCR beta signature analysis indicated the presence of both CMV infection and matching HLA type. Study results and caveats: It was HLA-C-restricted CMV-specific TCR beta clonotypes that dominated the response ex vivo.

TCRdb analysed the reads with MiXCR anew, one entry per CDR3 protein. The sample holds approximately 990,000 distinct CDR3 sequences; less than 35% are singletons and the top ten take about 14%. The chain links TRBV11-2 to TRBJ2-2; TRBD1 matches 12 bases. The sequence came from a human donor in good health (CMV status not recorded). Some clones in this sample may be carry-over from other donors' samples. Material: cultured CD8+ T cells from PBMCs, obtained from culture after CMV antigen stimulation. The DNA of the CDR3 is TGTGCCAGCAGCTTTGACCGGGACAGGGGGCTCACCGGGGAGCTGTTTTTT. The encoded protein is CASSFDRDRGLTGELFF.